This T cell receptor beta chain came from a study of T-cell reconstitution after alpha-beta-depleted transplantation in children. Overall study results and limits: Newly produced T cells mostly provided counts and TCRbeta diversity after one year, as hyperexpanded clones declined. At day 60, the high TCRbeta diversity found in some patients originated from recipient T cells and thymic progenitors that had survived. About two months after transplant, alpha-beta T cells reportedly came from several hundred expanded graft clones.

As regards this clonotype: The antigen remains undetermined.

This CDR3 comprises 17 residues. CDR1 is KGHSH and CDR2 is LQKENI in the germline V gene. V was clipped by 4 bases and J by 10 bases; unmatched bases: 11. Unique molecular identifiers were incorporated when the TCRbeta library was constructed. TCRdb recomputed calls from the PCR reads with MiXCR, one row per CDR3 protein. This repertoire shows a few hundred thousand distinct CDR3 sequences, around 46% found once; its top ten account for under 35%. The TCR was taken from a girl aged 2 to 10 with aplastic anemia, due to receive a stem cell transplant. Specimen: PBMCs, collected before TCRalphabeta/CD19-depleted stem cell transplant. The genes are TRBV18 and TRBJ1-6; 12 nucleotides line up with TRBD1. The CDR3 sequence: CASSRGTGGAADSPLHF. DNA for the CDR3: TGTGCCAGCTCACGAGGGACAGGGGGCGCAGCCGACTCACCCCTCCACTTT. The full variable domain, rest sourced from reference TRBV18 and TRBJ1-6, is NAGVMQNPRHLVRRRGQEARLRCSPMKGHSHVYWYRQLPEEGLKFMVYLQKENIIDESGMPKERFSAEFPKEGPSILRIQQVVRGDSAAYFCASSRGTGGAADSPLHFGNGTRLTVT.